A single sample gave rise to the 18 T cell receptor beta chains below, sequenced in a study of OX40 agonist ivuxolimab in advanced cancers. This table comes from immunoSEQ multiplex PCR, and its TCRdb copy is limited to in-frame clones, with some not included. The sample shows roughly 120,000 clones, 75% to 90% of them seen only once. Sequences were derived from CD4+ or CD8+ T cells sorted from blood, sampled in a trial of the OX40 agonist ivuxolimab. Receptors originate from an adult with an advanced solid tumor such as melanoma, head and neck, liver or kidney cancer.

The sample holds a few counts of this clone. V is TRBV28 and J is TRBJ2-1; TRBD1 agrees at 8 bases. Germline assignment: CDR1 MDHEN and CDR2 SYDVKM. This CDR3 is built from 14 residues. Unmatched junction bases numbered 6, after V lost 6 bases and J lost 5 bases. CDR3 bases: TGTGCCAGCAGACGGACAGGGCCCAACAATGAGCAGTTCTTC. Translating gives CASRRTGPNNEQFF.

The chain joins TRBV7-3 to TRBJ2-5; 7 bases agree with TRBD2. This CDR3 contains 13 residues. Trimming cost V 3 bases and J 3 bases; bases outside gene matches: 1. CDR1 and CDR2 (germline): SGHTA, FQGTGA. The CDR3 DNA is TGTGCCAGCAGCTTGGGAGGGAAAGAGACCCAGTACTTC. This translates into CASSLGGKETQYF.

This chain uses TRBV5-1 with TRBJ2-1; no reliable D call. Germline values: CDR1 SGHRS, CDR2 YFSETQ. CDR3 length equals 15 residues. Trimming left V 0 bases short and J 4 bases short, with 11 bases between. As DNA, the CDR3 is TGCGCCAGCAGCTTGGCCGTGGACGGGTACAATGAGCAGTTCTTC. This translates into CASSLAVDGYNEQFF.

The V call is TRBV27, the J call TRBJ2-3, with 7 bases identical to TRBD2. The CDR3 runs to 13 residues. Per the germline V gene, CDR1 is MNHEY and CDR2 is SMNVEV (reference sequence). Germline trimming cut 11 bases from V and 2 bases from J; bases unmatched to any gene: 7. The CDR3 DNA reads TGTGCCCAGCGGGGAACTATCACAGATACGCAGTATTTT. Its translation is CAQRGTITDTQYF.

A single count supports this clone. The chain uses TRBV11-2 and TRBJ1-6; no clear D. Germline CDR1 SGHAT, CDR2 FQNNGV. The CDR3 covers 14 residues. With 5 bases removed from V and 4 bases from J, the gap between germline ends came to 9 bases. In DNA form, the CDR3 reads TGTGCCAGCAGCCAGAGGGAGTATAATTCACCCCTCCACTTT. Protein sequence: CASSQREYNSPLHF.

This sequence joins TRBV9 and TRBJ1-6; 8 bases fit TRBD1. V lost 2 bases, J lost 9 bases, and 7 bases stayed unmatched. This CDR3 is 15 amino acids long. CDR1 and CDR2 from the germline V gene are SGDLS and YYNGEE. CDR3 bases: TGTGCCAGCAGCGTCGACAGGGGAGTGACTTCACCCCTCCACTTT. Its translation: CASSVDRGVTSPLHF.

This chain links TRBV6-6 with TRBJ1-3, with TRBD1 matching over 7 bases. V was pared by 7 bases and J by 1 base, with 7 bases of the junction left unmatched. The CDR3 consists of 15 residues. The germline gives CDR1 MNHNY, CDR2 SVGAGI (reference sequence). CDR3 loop: CASISGGQSGNTIYF. As DNA, the CDR3 is TGTGCCAGCATCTCCGGGGGACAGTCTGGAAACACCATATATTTT.

This chain's CDR3 is CASSLGGTGATVYGYTF. In DNA, the CDR3 is TGTGCCAGCAGCTTGGGGGGGACAGGTGCAACTGTTTATGGCTACACCTTC. This chain uses TRBV7-2 with TRBJ1-2; 8 bases are shared with TRBD1. Germline V gives CDR1 SGHTA, CDR2 FQGNSA. The CDR3 is made up of 17 amino acids. J gave up 5 bases and V 3 bases, and 14 bases lay outside the gene matches.

This chain links TRBV19 with TRBJ1-3, with D unresolved. The CDR3 loop spans 11 amino acids. Between the trimmed V and J ends, which lost 7 bases and 4 bases, there was a span of 5 bases. Germline CDR1 and CDR2: LNHDA and SQIVND (reference sequence). CDR3 nucleotides: TGTGCCAGTACCAACGGAAACACCATATATTTT. This translates into CASTNGNTIYF.

The chain is built from TRBV11-2 and TRBJ2-3, with 8 bases that match TRBD2. Germline V gene data show CDR1 as SGHAT and CDR2 as FQNNGV. With V trimmed by 3 bases and J by 2 bases, 1 base remained unmatched. This CDR3 spans 14 amino acids. The DNA of the CDR3 is TGTGCCAGCAGCTTTAGCGGGGCCACAGATACGCAGTATTTT. Its translation is CASSFSGATDTQYF.

The chain is built from TRBV19 and TRBJ1-3; D gene unclear. V was pared by 5 bases and J by 0 bases, with 8 bases between. Germline V lookup: CDR1 LNHDA, CDR2 SQIVND (reference sequence). This CDR3 comprises 14 residues. CDR3 bases: TGTGCCAGTAGTGAGGGCCCCTCTGGAAACACCATATATTTT. This encodes CASSEGPSGNTIYF.

CDR3 in amino acids: CASSNRAPETQYF. The CDR3 DNA is TGTGCCAGCAGCAACAGGGCCCCCGAGACCCAGTACTTC. This chain uses TRBV6-6 with TRBJ2-5; D perhaps matches TRBD1 (6 bases). Germline V lookup: CDR1 MNHNY, CDR2 SVGAGI (reference sequence). The CDR3 is 13 residues long. V was trimmed by 6 bases and J by 5 bases, leaving 13 bases between them.

CDR3 nucleotides: TGTGCCAGCAGCTTGGCAGGTTATTCTTATAATTCACCCCTCCACTTT. Its translation is CASSLAGYSYNSPLHF. The chain has TRBV5-6 and TRBJ1-6; no reliable D call. The CDR3 is 16 amino acids. The germline V gene has CDR1 SGHDT and CDR2 YYEEEE. V gave up 0 bases and J gave up 4 bases, with 11 bases separating them.

As DNA, the CDR3 is TGCGCCAGCAACGGACTAGCAACAGATACGCAGTATTTT. It translates to CASNGLATDTQYF. The V gene is TRBV5-1, the J gene TRBJ2-3, with 8 bases aligning to TRBD2. In germline, CDR1 is SGHRS, CDR2 YFSETQ. The CDR3 runs 13 residues. V was clipped by 6 bases and J by 3 bases; unmatched bases: 3.

The V gene is TRBV13, the J gene TRBJ1-1; 7 bases align to TRBD1. The CDR3 length is 14 residues. V lost 6 bases, J lost 1 base, and 5 bases stayed unmatched. The germline CDR1 and CDR2 sequences are PRHDT and FYEKMQ (reference sequence). The CDR3 DNA is TGTGCCAGCAGAGCGGGACAGAGGAACACTGAAGCTTTCTTT. It is translated as CASRAGQRNTEAFF.

This chain connects TRBV30 to TRBJ1-4; 8 bases agree with TRBD1. After removal of 3 bases from V and 3 bases from J, the junction contained 15 bases not matched to a gene. The germline gives CDR1 GTSNPN, CDR2 SVGIG (reference sequence). This CDR3 comprises 18 residues. Here the CDR3 DNA reads TGTGCCTGGAGAGCTAGCCAGGGGGCGGTTGGGTCTAATGAAAAACTGTTTTTT. It encodes CAWRASQGAVGSNEKLFF.

The chain joins TRBV6-5 to TRBJ2-7; no clear D gene. CDR3 length equals 15 residues. Germline CDR1 and CDR2: MNHEY and SVGAGI. Trimming pared 4 bases from V and 2 bases from J, leaving 15 bases between. Here the CDR3 DNA reads TGTGCCAGCAGTTTTTCCGGCAGGTACCCCTACGAGCAGTACTTC. Its translation is CASSFSGRYPYEQYF.

On this clone: The junction differs from germline at one of its ends, possibly a read error. The chain has TRBV7-7 and TRBJ2-6; 7 nucleotides line up with TRBD1. Germline assignment: CDR1 SSHAT and CDR2 FNYEAQ (reference sequence). This CDR3 spans 16 amino acids. The CDR3 bases are TGTGCTAGCAGCTCGGGACAGCCGGGGGGGGCCAACGTCCTGACTTTC. This encodes CASSSGQPGGANVLTF.